One and the same sample provided the 2 T cell receptor beta chains below, sequenced in a study of tumor and adjacent non-tumor tissue in lung cancer. Three rounds of nested PCR, following a modified ARM-PCR protocol, produced the TCRbeta library. TCRdb re-analysed the multiplex PCR reads in MiXCR, keeping a single row per CDR3 protein. The sample records approximately 140,000 distinct CDR3 sequences, roughly 70% being singletons. This sample's RNA came from whole unsorted tissue. Sequencing input: lung tumor tissue. The receptors come from a man in his sixties with small cell lung cancer.

With regard to this clonotype: This clone may be a read error of a much larger clone one base away. V gene TRBV5-1 combines with J gene TRBJ2-2; perhaps TRBD2 as D (5 bases). The V gene's germline CDR1 is SGHRS and CDR2 YFSETQ. V was trimmed by 6 bases and J by 6 bases, leaving 9 bases between them. The CDR3 length is 12 residues. In nucleotides, the CDR3 is TGCGCCAGCATGTGGGGAGCCGGGGAGCTGTTTTTT. Its protein product is CASMWGAGELFF.

On this clonotype itself: Because the CDR3 is missing its conserved closing phenylalanine or tryptophan, this is likely a read error. J is TRBJ2-1 and V is TRBV11-1, with a tentative D call TRBD2 (5 bases). In germline, CDR1 is SGHAT, CDR2 FQDESV (reference sequence). The CDR3 length is 16 residues. The DNA for the CDR3 is TGTACCAGCAGAACTTTTGGGGAAGGAGGCTACAATGAGCAGTTCTTA. It yields the protein CTSRTFGEGGYNEQFL.